This T cell receptor (beta chain) stems from a study of T cell changes during pregnancy in multiple sclerosis. Method: immunoSEQ multiplex PCR; TCRdb's copy keeps in-frame clones and lacks some. The table has 30,000 to 35,000 clones, 70% to 90% seen once; the top ten hold 3.5%. There are 15 residues in the CDR3. Germline CDR1 SEHNR, CDR2 FQNEAQ (reference sequence). V was pared by 4 bases and J by 7 bases, with 4 bases of the junction left unmatched. The source is a female donor with multiple sclerosis, enrolled in a pregnancy study. The source material was CD8+ T cells from peripheral blood mononuclear cells, sampled in the third trimester of pregnancy. The chain recombines TRBV7-9 with TRBJ2-1; 13 bases map to TRBD2. CDR3 sequence: CASSSGLAGSNEQFF. CDR3 bases: TGTGCCAGCAGCTCGGGACTAGCGGGGAGTAATGAGCAGTTCTTC.